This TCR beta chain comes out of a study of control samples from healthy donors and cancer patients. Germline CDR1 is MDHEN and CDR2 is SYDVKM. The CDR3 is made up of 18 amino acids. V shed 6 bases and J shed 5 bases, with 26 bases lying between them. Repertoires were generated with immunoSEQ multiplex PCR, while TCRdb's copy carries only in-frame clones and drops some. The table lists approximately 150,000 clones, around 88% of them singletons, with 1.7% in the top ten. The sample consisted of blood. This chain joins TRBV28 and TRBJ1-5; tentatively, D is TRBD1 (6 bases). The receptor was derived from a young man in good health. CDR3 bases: TGTGCCAGCAGGGATTCCGGGACACTCGCCTTCGGCGATCAGCCCCAGCATTTT. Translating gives CASRDSGTLAFGDQPQHF.